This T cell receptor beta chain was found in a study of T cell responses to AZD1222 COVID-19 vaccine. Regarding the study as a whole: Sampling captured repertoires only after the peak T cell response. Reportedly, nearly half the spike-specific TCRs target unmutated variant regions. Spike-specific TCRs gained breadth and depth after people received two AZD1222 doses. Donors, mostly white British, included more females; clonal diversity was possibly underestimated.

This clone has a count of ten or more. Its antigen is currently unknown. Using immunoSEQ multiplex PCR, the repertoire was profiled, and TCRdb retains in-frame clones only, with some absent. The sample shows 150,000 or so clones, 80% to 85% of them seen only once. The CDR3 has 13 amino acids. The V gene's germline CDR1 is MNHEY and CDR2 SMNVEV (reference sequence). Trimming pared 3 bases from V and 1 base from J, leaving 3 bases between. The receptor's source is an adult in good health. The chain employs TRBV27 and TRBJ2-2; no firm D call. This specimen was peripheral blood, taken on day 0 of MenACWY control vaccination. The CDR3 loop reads CASSFKNTGELFF. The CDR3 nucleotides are TGTGCCAGCAGTTTCAAGAACACCGGGGAGCTGTTTTTT.